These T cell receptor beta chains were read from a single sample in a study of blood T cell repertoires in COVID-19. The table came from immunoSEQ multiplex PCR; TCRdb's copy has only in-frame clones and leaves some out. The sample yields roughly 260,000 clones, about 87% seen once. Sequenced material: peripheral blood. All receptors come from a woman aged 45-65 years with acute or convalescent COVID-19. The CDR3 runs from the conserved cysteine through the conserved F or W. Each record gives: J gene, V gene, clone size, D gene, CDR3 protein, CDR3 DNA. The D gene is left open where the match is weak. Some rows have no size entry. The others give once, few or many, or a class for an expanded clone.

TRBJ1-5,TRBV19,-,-,CASTRGAQPQHF,TGTGCCAGTACCAGGGGTGCTCAGCCCCAGCATTTT
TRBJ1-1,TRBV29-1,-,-,CSVEKTALNTEAFF,TGCAGCGTTGAAAAGACAGCCTTGAACACTGAAGCTTTCTTT
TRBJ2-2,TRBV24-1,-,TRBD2,CATSDLSGTAPGELFF,TGTGCCACCAGTGATCTTAGCGGGACCGCGCCCGGGGAGCTGTTTTTT
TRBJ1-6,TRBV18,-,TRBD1,CASSPEGQGSPLHF,TGTGCCAGCTCACCCGAGGGACAGGGTTCACCCCTCCACTTT
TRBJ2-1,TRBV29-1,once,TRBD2,CSVEGQGGYNEQFF,TGCAGCGTTGAAGGTCAGGGAGGGTACAATGAGCAGTTCTTC
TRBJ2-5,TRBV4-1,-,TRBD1,CASSQVPGTDQETQYF,TGCGCCAGCAGCCAAGTGCCTGGGACAGACCAAGAGACCCAGTACTTC
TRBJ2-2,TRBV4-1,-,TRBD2,CASSSTSGLSGELFF,TGCGCCAGCAGCTCAACTAGCGGGTTGTCCGGGGAGCTGTTTTTT
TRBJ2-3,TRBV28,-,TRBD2,CASSGPGGSTDTQYF,TGTGCCAGCAGCGGCCCGGGAGGGAGCACAGATACGCAGTATTTT
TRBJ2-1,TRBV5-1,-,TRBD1,CASRGTGNYNEQFF,TGCGCCAGCAGGGGGACAGGGAACTACAATGAGCAGTTCTTC
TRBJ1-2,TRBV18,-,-,CASSPGQTLYGYTF,TGTGCCAGCTCACCCGGACAGACTCTCTATGGCTACACCTTC
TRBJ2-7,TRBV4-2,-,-,CASSQGGYEQYF,TGTGCCAGCAGCCAGGGAGGTTATGAGCAGTACTTC
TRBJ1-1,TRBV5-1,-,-,CASSLNPGHDTEAFF,TGCGCCAGCAGCTTGAATCCGGGACACGACACTGAAGCTTTCTTT
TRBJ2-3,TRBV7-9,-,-,CASSSERASTDTQYF,TGTGCCAGCAGCTCTGAGCGGGCGAGCACAGATACGCAGTATTTT
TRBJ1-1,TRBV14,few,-,CASSQGQKEAF,TGTGCCAGCAGCCAAGGGCAGAAAGAGGCGTTT
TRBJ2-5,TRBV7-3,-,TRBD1,CASSNRGRGETQYF,TGTGCCAGCAGCAACAGGGGGCGCGGGGAGACCCAGTACTTC
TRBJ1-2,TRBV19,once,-,CASSRRSYGYTF,TGTGCCAGTAGTAGGCGGAGCTATGGCTACACCTTC
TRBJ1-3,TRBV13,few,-,CASSLGGGFATIYF,TGTGCCAGCAGCTTAGGCGGGGGGTTCGCCACCATATATTTT
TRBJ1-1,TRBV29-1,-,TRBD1,CSGGTGGTEAFF,TGCAGCGGCGGTACAGGGGGCACTGAAGCTTTCTTT
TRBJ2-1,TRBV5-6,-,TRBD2,CASSDSGGGSYNEQFF,TGTGCCAGCAGCGATTCAGGCGGGGGCTCCTACAATGAGCAGTTCTTC
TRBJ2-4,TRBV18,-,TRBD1,CASSPSTGPPDF,TGTGCCAGCTCACCATCGACAGGGCCTCCGGACTTC
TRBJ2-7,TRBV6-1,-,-,CASSESVMNYEQYF,TGTGCCAGCAGTGAATCGGTCATGAACTACGAGCAGTACTTC
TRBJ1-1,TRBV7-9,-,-,CASSLTGADTEAFF,TGTGCCAGCAGCTTAACTGGGGCGGACACTGAAGCTTTCTTT
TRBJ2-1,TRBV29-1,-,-,CSVRGSSADTYNEQFF,TGCAGCGTCCGGGGCTCTAGCGCAGATACCTACAATGAGCAGTTCTTC
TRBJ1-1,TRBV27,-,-,CASSFGQLNTEAFF,TGTGCCAGCAGTTTTGGACAGTTGAACACTGAAGCTTTCTTT
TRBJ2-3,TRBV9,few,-,CASGDTSTDTQYF,TGTGCCAGCGGAGATACTAGCACAGATACGCAGTATTTT
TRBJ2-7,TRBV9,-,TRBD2,CASSVEGSGYYEQYF,TGTGCCAGCAGCGTAGAGGGTAGCGGGTACTACGAGCAGTACTTC
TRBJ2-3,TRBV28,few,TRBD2,CASSHGLAGGTDTQYF,TGTGCCAGCAGCCATGGACTAGCGGGAGGGACAGATACGCAGTATTTT
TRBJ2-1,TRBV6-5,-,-,CASSYSSGNEQFF,TGTGCCAGCAGTTACTCGTCGGGAAATGAGCAGTTCTTC
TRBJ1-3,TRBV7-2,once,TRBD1,CASSSQGTGGNTIYF,TGTGCCAGCAGCTCCCAAGGGACAGGGGGAAACACCATATATTTT
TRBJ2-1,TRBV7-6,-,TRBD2,CASSLEETSGSYEQFF,TGTGCCAGCAGCTTAGAGGAGACTAGCGGGAGCTATGAGCAGTTCTTC
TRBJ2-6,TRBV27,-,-,CASSFLSGANVLTF,TGTGCCAGCAGTTTTCTCTCTGGGGCCAACGTCCTGACTTTC
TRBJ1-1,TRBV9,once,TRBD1,CASSPRTGRNTEAFF,TGTGCCAGCAGCCCCCGGACAGGGAGGAACACTGAAGCTTTCTTT
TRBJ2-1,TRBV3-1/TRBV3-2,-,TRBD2,CASSQVGTRGNEQFF,TGTGCCAGCAGCCAAGTAGGGACTAGGGGCAATGAGCAGTTCTTC
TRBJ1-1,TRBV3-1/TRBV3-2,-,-,CASSQTTPNTGGAFF,TGTGCCAGCAGCCAAACCACCCCGAACACTGGCGGAGCTTTCTTT
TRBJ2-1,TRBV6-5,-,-,CASSYGGARYNEQFF,TGTGCCAGCAGTTATGGGGGCGCGAGGTACAATGAGCAGTTCTTC
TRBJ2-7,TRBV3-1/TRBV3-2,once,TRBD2,CASSQGLAGGSYSYEQYF,TGTGCCAGCAGCCAAGGACTAGCGGGAGGGTCCTACTCCTACGAGCAGTACTTC
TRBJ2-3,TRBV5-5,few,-,CASSLEASDTQYF,TGTGCCAGCAGTCTGGAGGCTTCAGATACGCAGTATTTT
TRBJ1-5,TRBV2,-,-,CASRLTGGELIGPQHF,TGTGCCAGCAGGCTCACGGGAGGGGAGCTAATAGGGCCCCAGCATTTT
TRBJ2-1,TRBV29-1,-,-,CSVQTGFVYNEQFF,TGCAGCGTTCAGACAGGATTCGTCTACAATGAGCAGTTCTTC
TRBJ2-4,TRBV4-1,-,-,CASSRPGVENIQYF,TGCGCCAGCTCCCGTCCGGGAGTCGAAAACATTCAGTACTTC
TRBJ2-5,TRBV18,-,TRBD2,CASSPPSGIETQYF,TGTGCCAGCTCACCACCTAGCGGGATTGAGACCCAGTACTTC
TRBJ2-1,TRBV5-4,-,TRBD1,CASSLARSGGHNEQFF,TGTGCCAGCAGCTTGGCCCGCTCAGGGGGTCACAATGAGCAGTTCTTC
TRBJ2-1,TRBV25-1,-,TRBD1,CASSGQGPNEQFF,TGTGCCAGCAGTGGACAGGGGCCCAATGAGCAGTTCTTC
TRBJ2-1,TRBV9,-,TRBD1,CASSRGQVYNEQFF,TGTGCCAGCAGTCGGGGACAGGTCTACAATGAGCAGTTCTTC
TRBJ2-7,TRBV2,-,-,CASSGWTAIAIF,TGTGCCAGCAGTGGTTGGACAGCCATTGCCATCTTC
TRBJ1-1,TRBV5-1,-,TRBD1,CASSLDRGNTEAFF,TGCGCCAGCAGCTTAGACAGGGGGAACACTGAAGCTTTCTTT
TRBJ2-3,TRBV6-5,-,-,CASMGLGTDTQYF,TGTGCCAGCATGGGACTGGGCACAGATACGCAGTATTTT
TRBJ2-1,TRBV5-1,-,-,CASSTWGGSYNEQFF,TGCGCCAGCAGCACGTGGGGCGGATCCTACAATGAGCAGTTCTTC
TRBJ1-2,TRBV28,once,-,CASSSRGPEDHTF,TGTGCCAGCAGTTCAAGGGGCCCTGAGGATCACACCTTC
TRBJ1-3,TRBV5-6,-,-,CASSSSRRGSGNTIYF,TGTGCCAGCAGTTCCTCCCGTCGCGGCTCTGGAAACACCATATATTTT
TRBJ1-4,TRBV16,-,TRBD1,CASSQRTGDEKLFF,TGTGCCAGCAGCCAAAGGACAGGGGATGAAAAACTGTTTTTT
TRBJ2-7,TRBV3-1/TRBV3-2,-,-,CASSPVSQGTSYEQYF,TGTGCCAGCAGCCCAGTCTCCCAGGGAACCTCCTACGAGCAGTACTTC
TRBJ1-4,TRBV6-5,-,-,CASSYDVSGMNEKLFF,TGTGCCAGCAGTTACGATGTTTCAGGGATGAATGAAAAACTGTTTTTT
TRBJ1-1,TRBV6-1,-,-,CASSEWGVTEAFF,TGTGCCAGCAGTGAATGGGGGGTTACTGAAGCTTTCTTT
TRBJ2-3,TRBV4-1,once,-,CASSQDGVTQYF,TGCGCCAGCAGCCAAGATGGAGTTACGCAGTATTTT
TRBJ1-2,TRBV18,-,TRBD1,CASSPRQGSLGYGYTF,TGTGCCAGCTCACCAAGACAGGGGAGCCTTGGCTATGGCTACACCTTC
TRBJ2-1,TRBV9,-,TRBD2,CASSAGERGALEQFF,TGTGCCAGCAGCGCCGGTGAGCGGGGCGCTTTGGAGCAGTTCTTC
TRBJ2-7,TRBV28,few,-,CASSLAGLSSYEQYF,TGTGCCAGCAGTTTAGCAGGGCTTAGCTCCTACGAGCAGTACTTC
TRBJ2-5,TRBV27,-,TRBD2,CASSPGGGRGETQYF,TGTGCCAGCAGCCCCGGGGGGGGGCGCGGGGAGACCCAGTACTTC
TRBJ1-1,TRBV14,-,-,CASSQDLWDLTATNTEAFF,TGTGCCAGCAGCCAAGACCTTTGGGATTTGACAGCTACTAACACTGAAGCTTTCTTT